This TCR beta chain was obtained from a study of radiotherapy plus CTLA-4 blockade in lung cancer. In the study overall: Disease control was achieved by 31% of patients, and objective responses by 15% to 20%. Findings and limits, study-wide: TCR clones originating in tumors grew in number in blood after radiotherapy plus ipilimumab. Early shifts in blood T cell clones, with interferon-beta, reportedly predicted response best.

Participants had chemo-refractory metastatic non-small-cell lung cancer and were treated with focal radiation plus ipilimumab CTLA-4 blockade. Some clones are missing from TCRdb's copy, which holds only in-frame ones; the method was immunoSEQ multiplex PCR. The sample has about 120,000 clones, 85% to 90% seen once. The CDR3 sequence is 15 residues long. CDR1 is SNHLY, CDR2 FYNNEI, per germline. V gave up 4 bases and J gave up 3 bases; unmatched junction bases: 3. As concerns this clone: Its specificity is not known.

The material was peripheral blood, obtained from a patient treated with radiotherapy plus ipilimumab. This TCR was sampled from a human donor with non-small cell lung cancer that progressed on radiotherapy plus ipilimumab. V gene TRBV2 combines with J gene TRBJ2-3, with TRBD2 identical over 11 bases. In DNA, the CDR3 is TGTGCCAGCAGTGGAACTAGCGGGAGAACAGATACGCAGTATTTT. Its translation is CASSGTSGRTDTQYF.